This TCR beta chain was profiled in a study of cytomegalovirus exposure and HLA in healthy donors. Germline CDR1 SEHNR, CDR2 FQNEAQ (reference sequence). The CDR3 totals 17 residues. Turning to this clone: One end of the junction is discordant with germline, which a read error may explain.

The PCR contained 60 Vbeta and 13 Jbeta primers. Assay used: immunoSEQ multiplex PCR; TCRdb lists only in-frame clones, some missing. The data show around 93,000 clones, about 78% seen once. Sequencing was carried out using PBMCs. The sequence came from a middle-aged woman in good health and CMV-seronegative. V usage is TRBV7-9 and J usage is TRBJ2-3; 12 bases map to TRBD2. Here the CDR3 reads CSSSPGLAGSSTDTQYF. The CDR3 DNA sequence: TGTTCCAGCAGCCCGGGACTAGCGGGTTCTAGCACAGATACGCAGTATTTT. The full variable domain, in which reference TRBV7-9 and TRBJ2-3 provide the parts outside the CDR3, is DTGVSQNPRHKITKRGQNVTFRCDPISEHNRLYWYRQTLGQGPEFLTYFQNEAQLEKSRLLSDRFSAERPKGSFSTLEIQRTEQGDSAMYLCSSSPGLAGSSTDTQYFGPGTRLTVL.